The entry below gives a single TCR beta chain sequence along with its context. The sample is drawn from a study of shared clonotypes between healthy human individuals. V lost 1 base to trimming and J lost 2 bases, with 9 bases between them. This CDR3 comprises 15 residues. The germline V gene has CDR1 LGHNA and CDR2 YNFKEQ. The assay was run at deep level. Authors' analysis steps: For the immunoSEQ data, sequences were junction-only without quality scores, so filtering differed. Data came from immunoSEQ multiplex PCR; TCRdb stores just in-frame clones and leaves some out. From that table come the V and J calls and clone size; the DNA was used to work out D and trimming. The table lists about 480,000 clones, nearly 80% of them singletons.

The clonotype comes from a woman between 40 and 55 years old in good health. Some clones in this sample may be carry-over from other donors' samples. V is TRBV4-2 and J is TRBJ2-1, with D possibly being TRBD1 (6 bases). Sequencing used PBMCs. This CDR3 is CASSQGRGTYNEQFF. The CDR3, as DNA: TGTGCCAGCAGCCAAGGAAGGGGGACCTACAATGAGCAGTTCTTC.